The rows below give T cell receptor beta chains drawn from one sample of a study of T cell repertoires in cytomegalovirus infection. Via MiXCR, TCRdb re-called the reads, giving one row per CDR3 protein. This table holds hundreds of thousands of distinct CDR3 sequences, about 7% found once. Material for sequencing was PBMCs. These receptors all stem from a human donor in good health (CMV status not recorded). Some clones in this sample may be carry-over from other donors' samples. Both conserved end residues are part of each CDR3. A D gene is named only where the DNA matches it firmly. A clone size is listed for some rows: how often the clone was seen (once, few, many), or a class if it is expanded.

d_call: -; v_call: TRBV6-1; j_call: TRBJ2-1; clone_size: many; cdr3_aa: CASSPDRLVSREQFF; cdr3_nt: TGTGCCAGCAGCCCCGACAGGCTGGTCTCGCGTGAGCAGTTCTTC
d_call: -; v_call: TRBV14; j_call: TRBJ2-1; clone_size: many; cdr3_aa: CASSQGEGIRSYNEQFF; cdr3_nt: TGTGCCAGCAGCCAAGGAGAGGGGATAAGGTCCTACAATGAGCAGTTCTTC
d_call: TRBD2; v_call: TRBV30; j_call: TRBJ2-1; clone_size: few; cdr3_aa: CARGGPYHNEQFF; cdr3_nt: TGTGCCCGCGGGGGGCCGTATCACAATGAGCAGTTCTTC
d_call: TRBD1; v_call: TRBV14; j_call: TRBJ2-3; clone_size: many; cdr3_aa: CASSRGTGMIYTQYF; cdr3_nt: TGTGCCAGCAGCCGGGGGACAGGGATGATTTATACGCAGTATTTT
d_call: -; v_call: TRBV6-2/TRBV6-3; j_call: TRBJ2-2; clone_size: many; cdr3_aa: CASSYRAGAGGELFF; cdr3_nt: TGTGCCAGCAGTTACCGGGCAGGGGCAGGCGGGGAGCTGTTTTTT
d_call: -; v_call: TRBV20-1; j_call: TRBJ2-7; clone_size: -; cdr3_aa: CSAPTVYEQYF; cdr3_nt: TGCAGTGCGCCGACAGTTTACGAGCAGTACTTC
d_call: TRBD1; v_call: TRBV7-2; j_call: TRBJ2-1; clone_size: many; cdr3_aa: CASSRQTTGAHNEQFF; cdr3_nt: TGTGCCAGCAGCCGTCAAACCACAGGGGCCCACAATGAGCAGTTCTTC
d_call: TRBD1; v_call: TRBV6-2/TRBV6-3; j_call: TRBJ1-6; clone_size: many; cdr3_aa: CASSPVGQGNSPLHF; cdr3_nt: TGTGCCAGCAGTCCCGTTGGACAGGGCAACTCACCCCTCCACTTT
d_call: TRBD2; v_call: TRBV7-2; j_call: TRBJ2-1; clone_size: many; cdr3_aa: CASSLSPGLAGVDEQFF; cdr3_nt: TGTGCCAGCAGCTTGTCACCGGGACTAGCGGGCGTCGATGAGCAGTTCTTC
d_call: -; v_call: TRBV6-2/TRBV6-3; j_call: TRBJ1-5; clone_size: many; cdr3_aa: CASQGRVGQPQHF; cdr3_nt: TGTGCCAGCCAAGGCAGGGTAGGTCAGCCCCAGCATTTT
d_call: TRBD2; v_call: TRBV7-2; j_call: TRBJ2-1; clone_size: many; cdr3_aa: CASSFRLAGGPRDNEQFF; cdr3_nt: TGTGCCAGCAGCTTTCGACTAGCGGGGGGGCCCCGGGACAATGAGCAGTTCTTC
d_call: -; v_call: TRBV5-6; j_call: TRBJ1-2; clone_size: many; cdr3_aa: CASSFWTANYGYTF; cdr3_nt: TGTGCCAGCAGCTTCTGGACAGCTAACTATGGCTACACCTTC
d_call: TRBD1; v_call: TRBV7-2; j_call: TRBJ1-3; clone_size: many; cdr3_aa: CASSPGQASGNTIYF; cdr3_nt: TGTGCCAGCAGCCCCGGACAGGCCTCAGGAAACACCATATATTTT
d_call: TRBD1; v_call: TRBV12-3/TRBV12-4; j_call: TRBJ2-7; clone_size: many; cdr3_aa: CASSLDVGQASYEQYF; cdr3_nt: TGTGCCAGCAGTTTAGACGTGGGACAGGCTAGCTACGAGCAGTACTTC
d_call: -; v_call: TRBV27; j_call: TRBJ2-5; clone_size: few; cdr3_aa: CASSRGPRETQYF; cdr3_nt: TGTGCCAGCAGTCGGGGCCCAAGGGAGACCCAGTACTTC
d_call: TRBD2; v_call: TRBV11-3; j_call: TRBJ2-1; clone_size: many; cdr3_aa: CASSLFPSGGSTYNEQFF; cdr3_nt: TGTGCCAGCAGCTTATTTCCTAGCGGGGGGTCCACCTACAATGAGCAGTTCTTC
d_call: TRBD2; v_call: TRBV15; j_call: TRBJ2-7; clone_size: many; cdr3_aa: CATSSPQGLAGGYEQYF; cdr3_nt: TGTGCCACCAGCAGCCCCCAGGGACTAGCGGGGGGGTACGAGCAGTACTTC
d_call: TRBD1; v_call: TRBV7-2; j_call: TRBJ2-7; clone_size: medium-sized; cdr3_aa: CASRPGQPSYEQYF; cdr3_nt: TGTGCCAGCAGGCCGGGACAGCCGTCCTACGAGCAGTACTTC
d_call: -; v_call: TRBV5-1; j_call: TRBJ1-1; clone_size: many; cdr3_aa: CASSTQGETEAFF; cdr3_nt: TGCGCCAGCAGCACTCAGGGAGAAACTGAAGCTTTCTTT
d_call: TRBD2; v_call: TRBV7-3; j_call: TRBJ2-3; clone_size: many; cdr3_aa: CASRGGTSGTDTQYF; cdr3_nt: TGTGCCAGCAGGGGCGGGACTAGCGGCACAGATACGCAGTATTTT
d_call: TRBD1; v_call: TRBV28; j_call: TRBJ1-2; clone_size: many; cdr3_aa: CASDAEKGGYYGYTF; cdr3_nt: TGTGCCAGCGACGCCGAGAAAGGGGGCTACTATGGCTACACCTTC
d_call: -; v_call: TRBV7-2; j_call: TRBJ1-6; clone_size: many; cdr3_aa: CASSGSRNSPLHF; cdr3_nt: TGTGCCAGCAGCGGGTCCAGGAATTCACCCCTCCACTTT
d_call: TRBD1; v_call: TRBV29-1; j_call: TRBJ2-5; clone_size: -; cdr3_aa: CSVRQGVQETQYF; cdr3_nt: TGCAGCGTACGACAGGGCGTCCAAGAGACCCAGTACTTC
d_call: -; v_call: TRBV7-9; j_call: TRBJ2-5; clone_size: many; cdr3_aa: CASSFRLDHLGEETQYF; cdr3_nt: TGTGCCAGCAGCTTTAGACTGGACCATCTTGGGGAAGAGACCCAGTACTTC
d_call: -; v_call: TRBV13; j_call: TRBJ2-7; clone_size: -; cdr3_aa: CASSLGRGGVLYEQYF; cdr3_nt: TGTGCCAGCAGCTTAGGCAGGGGGGGCGTCCTCTACGAGCAGTACTTC
d_call: -; v_call: TRBV6-2/TRBV6-3; j_call: TRBJ2-1; clone_size: many; cdr3_aa: CASSPLRRSHEQFF; cdr3_nt: TGTGCCAGCAGTCCCCTCAGACGCTCACATGAGCAGTTCTTC
d_call: -; v_call: TRBV9; j_call: TRBJ1-5; clone_size: many; cdr3_aa: CASSVAPGNQPQHF; cdr3_nt: TGTGCCAGCAGCGTAGCTCCGGGGAATCAGCCCCAGCATTTT
d_call: -; v_call: TRBV4-1; j_call: TRBJ2-2; clone_size: many; cdr3_aa: CASSQDFGTGELFF; cdr3_nt: TGCGCCAGCAGCCAAGATTTTGGGACCGGGGAGCTGTTTTTT
d_call: TRBD1; v_call: TRBV12-3/TRBV12-4; j_call: TRBJ1-6; clone_size: many; cdr3_aa: CASSLSAGGNSPLHF; cdr3_nt: TGTGCCAGCAGTTTATCAGCAGGGGGGAATTCACCCCTCCACTTT
d_call: -; v_call: TRBV14; j_call: TRBJ2-1; clone_size: many; cdr3_aa: CASSHRLRRNEQFF; cdr3_nt: TGTGCCAGCAGCCACAGGCTGCGTAGGAATGAGCAGTTCTTC
d_call: TRBD1; v_call: TRBV4-2; j_call: TRBJ2-1; clone_size: many; cdr3_aa: CASSQADRGWAYNEQFF; cdr3_nt: TGTGCCAGCAGCCAAGCCGACAGGGGGTGGGCCTACAATGAGCAGTTCTTC
d_call: -; v_call: TRBV28; j_call: TRBJ1-2; clone_size: many; cdr3_aa: CASSLNGYTF; cdr3_nt: TGTGCCAGCAGTTTAAACGGCTACACCTTC
d_call: TRBD1; v_call: TRBV20-1; j_call: TRBJ1-1; clone_size: -; cdr3_aa: CSASRTGTPTEAFF; cdr3_nt: TGCAGTGCTAGTCGGACAGGGACCCCCACTGAAGCTTTCTTT
d_call: TRBD1; v_call: TRBV28; j_call: TRBJ1-5; clone_size: few; cdr3_aa: CASSPLTGYQPQHF; cdr3_nt: TGTGCCAGCAGTCCATTGACAGGGTATCAGCCCCAGCATTTT
d_call: -; v_call: TRBV10-3; j_call: TRBJ1-2; clone_size: many; cdr3_aa: CAIRFDTGGYTF; cdr3_nt: TGTGCCATCAGGTTCGACACGGGTGGCTACACCTTC
d_call: TRBD2; v_call: TRBV28; j_call: TRBJ2-7; clone_size: many; cdr3_aa: CASSLILAGGSSYEQYF; cdr3_nt: TGTGCCAGCAGTTTAATTCTAGCGGGGGGTAGCTCCTACGAGCAGTACTTC
d_call: -; v_call: TRBV7-2; j_call: TRBJ1-3; clone_size: many; cdr3_aa: CASSTGAIIYF; cdr3_nt: TGTGCCAGCAGTACTGGGGCAATCATATATTTT
d_call: -; v_call: TRBV11-1; j_call: TRBJ2-5; clone_size: many; cdr3_aa: CASSFTRMETQYF; cdr3_nt: TGTGCCAGCAGCTTCACTAGAATGGAGACCCAGTACTTC
d_call: TRBD2; v_call: TRBV6-6; j_call: TRBJ2-1; clone_size: many; cdr3_aa: CASSPGLALGNEQFF; cdr3_nt: TGTGCCAGCAGTCCAGGACTAGCGTTGGGGAATGAGCAGTTCTTC
d_call: -; v_call: TRBV7-2; j_call: TRBJ2-7; clone_size: many; cdr3_aa: CASSSLVALGEQYF; cdr3_nt: TGTGCCAGCTCATCTTTAGTAGCCCTGGGGGAGCAGTACTTC
d_call: TRBD2; v_call: TRBV7-2; j_call: TRBJ2-7; clone_size: many; cdr3_aa: CASSPWAGEPGWQYF; cdr3_nt: TGTGCCAGCAGCCCATGGGCGGGGGAGCCTGGGTGGCAGTACTTC
d_call: -; v_call: TRBV20-1; j_call: TRBJ2-2; clone_size: many; cdr3_aa: CSAWGGGELFF; cdr3_nt: TGCAGTGCATGGGGCGGCGGGGAGCTGTTTTTT
d_call: TRBD2; v_call: TRBV7-2; j_call: TRBJ2-7; clone_size: many; cdr3_aa: CASSPGTTPFEQYF; cdr3_nt: TGTGCCAGCAGCCCCGGGACTACCCCCTTCGAGCAGTACTTC
d_call: TRBD1; v_call: TRBV5-5; j_call: TRBJ1-2; clone_size: many; cdr3_aa: CASSLRDRGGYTF; cdr3_nt: TGTGCCAGCAGCCTTAGGGACAGGGGTGGCTACACCTTC
d_call: TRBD2; v_call: TRBV5-1; j_call: TRBJ2-1; clone_size: -; cdr3_aa: CASSPGLAGGGPNNEQFF; cdr3_nt: TGCGCCAGCAGCCCCGGACTAGCGGGGGGGGGCCCTAACAATGAGCAGTTCTTC
d_call: TRBD1; v_call: TRBV5-5; j_call: TRBJ2-1; clone_size: many; cdr3_aa: CASSRQGSYNEQFF; cdr3_nt: TGTGCCAGCAGCCGACAGGGCTCATACAATGAGCAGTTCTTC